What follows are 25 T cell receptor beta chains derived from one specimen sequenced in a study of shared clonotypes between healthy human individuals. Terminally differentiated effector memory CD45RA+ cells were excluded by CCR7 positive selection of CD45RO-negative cells. The data were produced by immunoSEQ multiplex PCR, yet TCRdb's version contains in-frame clones alone and is incomplete. The table records hundreds of thousands of clones, roughly 96% of them present only once. Material for sequencing was naive CD8+ T cells sorted from blood. The receptor set was obtained from a woman aged 25 to 45 in good health.

This rearrangement joins TRBV19 to TRBJ1-5; D gene uncertain. The CDR3 sequence is 14 residues long. The germline V and J ends were trimmed by 5 bases and 1 base, with 9 bases remaining between them. Germline V CDR1 and CDR2: LNHDA, SQIVND (reference sequence). Written as DNA, the CDR3 is TGTGCCAGTAGTGTGATAGACAGCAATCAGCCCCAGCATTTT. Protein sequence: CASSVIDSNQPQHF.

With respect to this clone: The same CDR3 arises from other DNA sequences in this sample as well. The V call is TRBV27, the J call TRBJ2-1, with a tentative D call TRBD1 (6 bases). Germline lookup yields CDR1 MNHEY and CDR2 SMNVEV (reference sequence). V lost 5 bases, J lost 3 bases, and 8 bases lay in between. The CDR3 totals 13 residues. DNA of the CDR3: TGTGCCAGCAGTCTGGACAGCTACAATGAGCAGTTCTTC. It specifies CASSLDSYNEQFF.

The CDR3: CASSPGPNTGELFF. As DNA, the CDR3 is TGTGCCAGCAGCCCCGGGCCGAACACCGGGGAGCTGTTTTTT. V gene TRBV27 combines with J gene TRBJ2-2; D is unclear. The germline V and J ends were trimmed by 6 bases and 0 bases, with 8 bases remaining between them. Germline V gene sequence: CDR1 MNHEY, CDR2 SMNVEV (reference sequence). CDR3 size: 14 residues.

CDR3: CASSPGTSGSSYNEQFF. CDR3 coding DNA: TGTGCCAGCAGCCCCGGGACTAGCGGGAGTAGCTACAATGAGCAGTTCTTC. The chain links TRBV5-4 to TRBJ2-1; 14 positions match TRBD2. The ends lost 4 bases at V and 3 bases at J; junction bases unmatched: 6. Germline CDR1 and CDR2: SGHNT and YYREEE (reference sequence). This CDR3 spans 17 amino acids.

This chain uses TRBV7-9 with TRBJ2-1; D perhaps matches TRBD2 (5 bases). Germline V lookup: CDR1 SEHNR, CDR2 FQNEAQ (reference sequence). The CDR3 extends over 15 amino acids. Trimming shortened V by 1 base and J by 7 bases, and 14 bases separated the two germline ends. The CDR3 protein is CASSLGLIGVNEQFF. CDR3 bases: TGTGCCAGCAGCTTAGGACTAATCGGAGTGAATGAGCAGTTCTTC.

This rearrangement joins TRBV29-1 to TRBJ1-3, with D perhaps matching TRBD1 (5 bases). Trimming removed 2 bases from V and 0 bases from J, with 23 bases in between. Germline V gene sequence: CDR1 SQVTM, CDR2 ANQGSEA. The CDR3 is made up of 19 amino acids. CDR3 region: CSVESRDSPLGPSGNTIYF. The CDR3 nucleotides are TGCAGCGTTGAATCTAGGGACTCTCCTTTAGGGCCCTCTGGAAACACCATATATTTT.

The chain couples TRBV27 to TRBJ2-7; the D gene is possibly TRBD1 (5 bases). V was pared by 4 bases and J by 4 bases, with 11 bases between. The germline V gene has CDR1 MNHEY and CDR2 SMNVEV (reference sequence). The CDR3 runs to 13 residues. Here the CDR3 reads CASSSRDPYEQYF. The CDR3 DNA reads TGTGCCAGCAGTTCCAGGGATCCTTACGAGCAGTACTTC.

The rearrangement uses TRBV28 and TRBJ2-5, with D perhaps matching TRBD1 or TRBD2 (5 bases each). This CDR3 has 13 residues. Trimming left V 8 bases short and J 3 bases short, with 13 bases between. Germline V gene data show CDR1 as MDHEN and CDR2 as SYDVKM. This CDR3 is CASGDREEETQYF. The CDR3 nucleotides read TGTGCCAGCGGGGACCGTGAAGAAGAGACCCAGTACTTC.

The gene calls are TRBV13 and TRBJ2-5; weak D call: TRBD2 (5 bases). The V and J ends lost 6 bases and 5 bases respectively, with 13 bases between them. The CDR3 has 13 residues. Per germline, CDR1 PRHDT and CDR2 FYEKMQ (reference sequence). This CDR3 is CASSSSRRETQYF. CDR3 nucleotide sequence: TGTGCCAGCAGTTCTAGCCGGCGGGAGACCCAGTACTTC.

J is TRBJ2-1 and V is TRBV9; TRBD2 matches 7 bases. This CDR3 region has 15 residues. The V gene end was trimmed by 3 bases and the J gene end by 0 bases; junction bases not matched to a gene: 3. CDR1 is SGDLS, CDR2 YYNGEE, per germline. CDR3 amino acids: CASSGLAASYNEQFF. The DNA of the CDR3 is TGTGCCAGCAGCGGTCTAGCGGCCTCCTACAATGAGCAGTTCTTC. Together with reference TRBV9 and TRBJ2-1, the CDR3 gives the full variable domain: DSGVTQTPKHLITATGQRVTLRCSPRSGDLSVYWYQQSLDQGLQFLIQYYNGEERAKGNILERFSAQQFPDLHSELNLSSLELGDSALYFCASSGLAASYNEQFFGPGTRLTVL.

DNA of the CDR3: TGTGCCAGCAGCTTCGGGAGGCTGTTCTCCTACGAGCAGTACTTC. Translation: CASSFGRLFSYEQYF. The genes are TRBV11-2 and TRBJ2-7; 7 bases line up with TRBD2. CDR3 length: 15 residues. Per the germline V gene, CDR1 is SGHAT and CDR2 is FQNNGV. With 3 bases clipped from V and 0 bases from J, the junction kept 5 bases outside the gene matches. The full variable domain, completed using reference TRBV11-2 and TRBJ2-7, is EAGVAQSPRYKIIEKRQSVAFWCNPISGHATLYWYQQILGQGPKLLIQFQNNGVVDDSQLPKDRFSAERLKGVDSTLKIQPAKLEDSAVYLCASSFGRLFSYEQYFGPGTRLTVT.

The chain has TRBV13 and TRBJ2-3; the match to TRBD2 covers 7 bases. V lost 0 bases and J lost 2; bases outside the gene matches: 5. This CDR3 is built from 16 residues. CDR1 and CDR2 (germline): PRHDT, FYEKMQ (reference sequence). Here the CDR3 reads CASSLGLAATTDTQYF. The DNA of the CDR3 is TGTGCCAGCAGCTTAGGGCTAGCGGCGACCACAGATACGCAGTATTTT. The complete variable domain, with remaining parts taken from reference TRBV13 and TRBJ2-3, reads AAGVIQSPRHLIKEKRETATLKCYPIPRHDTVYWYQQGPGQDPQFLISFYEKMQSDKGSIPDRFSAQQFSDYHSELNMSSLELGDSALYFCASSLGLAATTDTQYFGPGTRLTVL.

The chain links TRBV6-5 to TRBJ2-2, with D maybe TRBD2 (6 bases). V was clipped by 0 bases and J by 6 bases, with 14 bases between them. The CDR3 length is 16 residues. Looked up from germline, CDR1 is MNHEY and CDR2 is SVGAGI. The CDR3: CASSYSMREVPGELFF. The CDR3 DNA reads as TGTGCCAGCAGTTACTCGATGCGGGAAGTCCCCGGGGAGCTGTTTTTT.

This rearrangement joins TRBV6-6 to TRBJ2-2; TRBD2 aligns across 11 bases. The germline gives CDR1 MNHNY, CDR2 SVGAGI (reference sequence). The CDR3 loop spans 14 amino acids. Trimming took 6 bases from V and 6 from J; bases not matched to a gene: 3. The CDR3 loop reads CASSLSGRAGELFF. CDR3 bases: TGTGCCAGCAGCCTTAGCGGGAGGGCCGGGGAGCTGTTTTTT.

The rearrangement joins TRBV5-6 to TRBJ1-5; D is ambiguous. Germline V lookup: CDR1 SGHDT, CDR2 YYEEEE. This CDR3 is built from 12 residues. V lost 4 bases and J 4 bases, leaving 6 bases between the germline ends. The CDR3 DNA sequence: TGTGCCAGCAGCAGGTATAATCAGCCCCAGCATTTT. Encoded protein: CASSRYNQPQHF.

The J gene is TRBJ1-2, the V gene TRBV28, with D perhaps matching TRBD1 (5 bases). This CDR3 is 13 amino acids long. Germline V lookup: CDR1 MDHEN, CDR2 SYDVKM. V lost 6 bases and J lost 1, with 9 bases in between. The CDR3, as DNA: TGTGCCAGCAGATACGACAGTAACTATGGCTACACCTTC. It specifies CASRYDSNYGYTF.

This CDR3 is CASSASRERTYEQYF. As DNA, the CDR3 is TGCGCCAGCAGCGCTTCACGGGAGCGAACCTACGAGCAGTACTTC. V and J are TRBV5-1 and TRBJ2-7; possible D gene TRBD2, 6 bases. Germline CDR1 SGHRS, CDR2 YFSETQ. The CDR3 loop spans 15 amino acids. Trimming shortened V by 4 bases and J by 2 bases, and 16 bases separated the two germline ends.

V usage is TRBV9 and J usage is TRBJ2-7; 10 nucleotides agree with TRBD1. V lost 4 bases and J lost 5; bases outside the gene matches: 6. The CDR3 totals 14 residues. The V gene's germline CDR1 is SGDLS and CDR2 YYNGEE. CDR3 sequence: CASSPSGTGDEQYF. In nucleotides, the CDR3 is TGTGCCAGCAGCCCTAGTGGGACAGGGGACGAGCAGTACTTC. Full variable domain (missing parts from reference TRBV9 and TRBJ2-7): DSGVTQTPKHLITATGQRVTLRCSPRSGDLSVYWYQQSLDQGLQFLIQYYNGEERAKGNILERFSAQQFPDLHSELNLSSLELGDSALYFCASSPSGTGDEQYFGPGTRLTVT.

The chain joins TRBV27 to TRBJ2-7; no reliable D call. Germline V gene data show CDR1 as MNHEY and CDR2 as SMNVEV (reference sequence). CDR3 size: 13 residues. The V end lost 2 bases, the J end lost 3 bases, and 8 bases lay between the germline ends. CDR3 DNA sequence: TGTGCCAGCAGTTTAGAGGACGGCTACGAGCAGTACTTC. Its translation is CASSLEDGYEQYF.

With respect to this clone: Within the sample, other DNA sequences also encode this same CDR3. This chain joins TRBV9 and TRBJ2-7, with 11 bases fitting TRBD2. Unmatched junction bases numbered 2, after V lost 3 bases and J lost 0 bases. The CDR3 is 15 residues long. Germline V gene lookup returns CDR1 SGDLS and CDR2 YYNGEE. CDR3 sequence (DNA): TGTGCCAGCAGCGCCGGGACTAGCGGCTCCTACGAGCAGTACTTC. This gives the protein CASSAGTSGSYEQYF.

The V gene is TRBV6-1, the J gene TRBJ2-7; the D is unclear. V was pared by 1 base and J by 4 bases, with 5 bases between. This CDR3 comprises 12 residues. CDR1 is MNHNS and CDR2 is SASEGT in the germline V gene. CDR3 nucleotides: TGTGCCAGCAGTGAAGAGGAGTACGAGCAGTACTTC. This translates into CASSEEEYEQYF.

The V gene is TRBV4-1, the J gene TRBJ2-7, with a possible D match to TRBD2 (5 bases). Germline values: CDR1 MGHRA, CDR2 YSYEKL. The CDR3 sequence is 14 residues long. With 0 bases removed from V and 3 bases from J, the gap between germline ends came to 9 bases. The CDR3 is CASSQEPLDYEQYF. DNA for the CDR3: TGCGCCAGCAGCCAAGAACCACTAGACTACGAGCAGTACTTC.

The V call is TRBV27, the J call TRBJ2-5, with 8 nucleotides matching TRBD2. The germline V gene encodes CDR1 MNHEY and CDR2 SMNVEV (reference sequence). With V trimmed by 2 bases and J by 4 bases, 3 bases remained unmatched. The CDR3 is made up of 14 amino acids. CDR3 protein: CASSLAGGGETQYF. CDR3 bases: TGTGCCAGCAGTTTAGCGGGAGGTGGAGAGACCCAGTACTTC.

V usage is TRBV6-5 and J usage is TRBJ1-2; D might be TRBD1 (5 bases). CDR1 is MNHEY and CDR2 is SVGAGI in the germline V gene. V was shortened by 4 bases and J by 7 bases, with 13 bases between the two germline ends. The CDR3 spans 13 residues. CDR3 residues: CASSSSDSSGYTF. CDR3 nucleotide sequence: TGTGCCAGCAGTTCGAGCGACAGTTCTGGCTACACCTTC.

This chain links TRBV27 with TRBJ1-5; no definite D call. The CDR3 length is 13 residues. Per germline, CDR1 MNHEY and CDR2 SMNVEV (reference sequence). V was clipped by 5 bases and J by 6 bases, with 11 bases between them. The CDR3 sequence: CASSPPSGQPQHF. Here the CDR3 DNA reads TGTGCCAGCAGTCCCCCGTCCGGTCAGCCCCAGCATTTT.